These 3 T cell receptor beta chains came from one sample sequenced in a study of T cell responses to AZD1222 COVID-19 vaccine. The data were produced by immunoSEQ multiplex PCR, yet TCRdb's version contains in-frame clones alone and is incomplete. The data hold about 34,000 clones, with 70% to 90% observed a single time. The source material was peripheral blood, sampled on day 0 of AZD1222 vaccination. Source of these receptors: an adult in good health.

The chain employs TRBV9 and TRBJ2-2, with 11 positions matching TRBD2. The CDR3 is made up of 15 amino acids. V was pared by 6 bases and J by 7 bases, with 8 bases of the junction left unmatched. Looked up from germline, CDR1 is SGDLS and CDR2 is YYNGEE. The CDR3 loop reads CASNSGRAFIGELFF. The DNA of the CDR3 is TGTGCCAGCAATAGCGGGAGGGCCTTCATCGGGGAGCTGTTTTTT.

The chain employs TRBV5-4 and TRBJ1-3; maybe TRBD1 (5 bases). The CDR3 sequence is 14 residues long. V was clipped by 0 bases and J by 2 bases, with 6 bases between them. The germline V gene has CDR1 SGHNT and CDR2 YYREEE (reference sequence). The CDR3 DNA is TGTGCCAGCAGCTTGGAACAGGCTGGAAACACCATATATTTT. Translation: CASSLEQAGNTIYF. Using reference TRBV5-4 and TRBJ1-3 for the parts outside the CDR3, the full variable domain is ETGVTQSPTHLIKTRGQQVTLRCSSQSGHNTVSWYQQALGQGPQFIFQYYREEENGRGNFPPRFSGLQFPNYSSELNVNALELDDSALYLCASSLEQAGNTIYFGEGSWLTVV.

This chain joins TRBV4-2 and TRBJ2-3, with TRBD2 matching 12 bases. The CDR3 is made up of 17 amino acids. J gave up 4 bases and V 4 bases, and 9 bases lay outside the gene matches. The germline gives CDR1 LGHNA, CDR2 YNFKEQ. CDR3 sequence (DNA): TGTGCCAGCAGCCCAACCCTAGCGGGAGGGCCGGCAGATACGCAGTATTTT. This gives the protein CASSPTLAGGPADTQYF.